Listed below are T cell receptor beta chains from one sample, sequenced in a study of blood T cells in healthy people across ages. TCRdb re-derived calls from the 5' RACE reads in MiXCR, one entry per CDR3 protein. The top ten hold 20% to 25% of the sample, which has roughly 1.9 million distinct CDR3 sequences, more than 35% seen once. The sample taken for sequencing was blood. The origin of the receptors is a human donor in good health. The CDR3 runs from the conserved cysteine through the conserved F or W. Fields, in order: J gene, clone size, CDR3 length, V gene, D gene, CDR3 DNA, CDR3 protein. The D gene is left open where the match is weak. Rows give clone size only sometimes, using once, few, many, or a class for an expanded clone.

J gene: TRBJ1-2; clone size: .; CDR3 length: 16; V gene: TRBV14; D gene: .; CDR3 DNA: TGTGCCGGCAGCCAAGGCGCTACTATGTCAGTCATTGGCTACACCTTC; CDR3 protein: CAGSQGATMSVIGYTF
J gene: TRBJ2-1; clone size: .; CDR3 length: 17; V gene: TRBV11-1; D gene: .; CDR3 DNA: TGTGCCAGCAGCTTGGGGCAAGCGGGTTCAACACTCAATGAGCAGTTCTTC; CDR3 protein: CASSLGQAGSTLNEQFF
J gene: TRBJ1-2; clone size: once; CDR3 length: 16; V gene: TRBV6-5; D gene: .; CDR3 DNA: TGTGCCAGCAGTTACGGGCAGGAGGCGCGGGGCTATGGCTACACCTTC; CDR3 protein: CASSYGQEARGYGYTF
J gene: TRBJ2-7; clone size: few; CDR3 length: 16; V gene: TRBV29-1; D gene: TRBD1; CDR3 DNA: TGCAGCGTCCTACAGGGGAGTTTTATCGCCTCCTACGAGCAGTACTTC; CDR3 protein: CSVLQGSFIASYEQYF
J gene: TRBJ2-1; clone size: many; CDR3 length: 15; V gene: TRBV7-7; D gene: TRBD2; CDR3 DNA: TGTGCCAGCAGCTTTGGCAGCGGGGGGGCCGATGAGCAGTTCTTC; CDR3 protein: CASSFGSGGADEQFF
J gene: TRBJ2-1; clone size: .; CDR3 length: 13; V gene: TRBV3-1; D gene: .; CDR3 DNA: TGTGCCAGCAGCCAAGATAAAAGCGATGAGCAGTTCTTC; CDR3 protein: CASSQDKSDEQFF
J gene: TRBJ2-1; clone size: many; CDR3 length: 14; V gene: TRBV7-3; D gene: .; CDR3 DNA: TGTGCCAGCAGCCCGGGACAAACCTACAATGAGCAGTTCTTC; CDR3 protein: CASSPGQTYNEQFF
J gene: TRBJ2-7; clone size: .; CDR3 length: 14; V gene: TRBV20-1; D gene: TRBD1; CDR3 DNA: TGCAGTGCCTGGGGACAGGGTAGCTCCTACGAGCAGTACTTC; CDR3 protein: CSAWGQGSSYEQYF
J gene: TRBJ2-7; clone size: once; CDR3 length: 14; V gene: TRBV21-1; D gene: .; CDR3 DNA: TGTGCCAGGGCTAGGGGACAGAGGAGGTGCGAGCAGTACTTC; CDR3 protein: CARARGQRRCEQYF
J gene: TRBJ1-4; clone size: few; CDR3 length: 13; V gene: TRBV6-6; D gene: TRBD1; CDR3 DNA: TGTGCCAGCCGACAGGGGGGCCCAGAAAAACTGTTTTTT; CDR3 protein: CASRQGGPEKLFF
J gene: TRBJ1-2; clone size: .; CDR3 length: 10; V gene: TRBV9; D gene: .; CDR3 DNA: TGTGTCAGCAGCGGCGATGGCTACACCTTC; CDR3 protein: CVSSGDGYTF
J gene: TRBJ2-4; clone size: few; CDR3 length: 13; V gene: TRBV20-1; D gene: .; CDR3 DNA: TGCGGTCAAGCCGGGACAAAGGGAAACATTCAGTACTTC; CDR3 protein: CGQAGTKGNIQYF
J gene: TRBJ1-1; clone size: .; CDR3 length: 15; V gene: TRBV11-2; D gene: .; CDR3 DNA: TGTGCCAGCAACCACGCTGGGTTGCTGGGCACTGAAGCTTTCTTT; CDR3 protein: CASNHAGLLGTEAFF
J gene: TRBJ2-4; clone size: few; CDR3 length: 13; V gene: TRBV29-1; D gene: .; CDR3 DNA: TGCAGCGTTGAAGTGGGCAGGGACAATAGGCAGTACTTC; CDR3 protein: CSVEVGRDNRQYF
J gene: TRBJ2-5; clone size: few; CDR3 length: 16; V gene: TRBV4-1; D gene: TRBD2; CDR3 DNA: TGCGCCAGCAGCCAAGAAACTAGCGGGGTAGAAGAGACCCAGTACTTC; CDR3 protein: CASSQETSGVEETQYF
J gene: TRBJ2-4; clone size: few; CDR3 length: 13; V gene: TRBV12-3/TRBV12-4; D gene: .; CDR3 DNA: TGTGCCAGCAGTTTTCGTCAGCCAAACATTCAGTACTTC; CDR3 protein: CASSFRQPNIQYF
J gene: TRBJ1-5; clone size: few; CDR3 length: 15; V gene: TRBV5-1; D gene: .; CDR3 DNA: TGCGCCAGCAGCTTGCAGGGTGGGGTAAATCAGCCCCAGCATTTT; CDR3 protein: CASSLQGGVNQPQHF
J gene: TRBJ1-2; clone size: few; CDR3 length: 15; V gene: TRBV20-1; D gene: TRBD1; CDR3 DNA: TGCAGTGCTAGAGTGGGACAGCCACCTAACTATGGCTACACCTTC; CDR3 protein: CSARVGQPPNYGYTF
J gene: TRBJ1-1; clone size: .; CDR3 length: 11; V gene: TRBV20-1; D gene: .; CDR3 DNA: TGCAGTGCTAGACGAGACACTGAAGCTTTCTTT; CDR3 protein: CSARRDTEAFF
J gene: TRBJ1-5; clone size: .; CDR3 length: 17; V gene: TRBV18; D gene: .; CDR3 DNA: TGTGCCAGCTCACCACCGGGGCCGCAGGTTGCGGGTCAGCCCCAGCATTTT; CDR3 protein: CASSPPGPQVAGQPQHF
J gene: TRBJ2-5; clone size: .; CDR3 length: 14; V gene: TRBV2; D gene: .; CDR3 DNA: TGTGCCACAACCCGGGCAGGGGTTGGTGAGACCCAGTACTTC; CDR3 protein: CATTRAGVGETQYF
J gene: TRBJ2-7; clone size: many; CDR3 length: 15; V gene: TRBV4-1; D gene: .; CDR3 DNA: TGCGCCAGCAGCCAAGATCCCGGGGTTTCCTACGAGCAGTACTTC; CDR3 protein: CASSQDPGVSYEQYF
J gene: TRBJ2-2; clone size: .; CDR3 length: 15; V gene: TRBV29-1; D gene: .; CDR3 DNA: TGCAGCGTTGAAGTGGGGGGCCTAGGCACCGGGGAGCTGTTTTTT; CDR3 protein: CSVEVGGLGTGELFF
J gene: TRBJ2-1; clone size: .; CDR3 length: 16; V gene: TRBV3-1; D gene: TRBD1; CDR3 DNA: TGTGCCAGCAGCCCGACAGGGAAAGGGCTATACAATGAGCAGTTCTTC; CDR3 protein: CASSPTGKGLYNEQFF
J gene: TRBJ1-1; clone size: .; CDR3 length: 14; V gene: TRBV20-1; D gene: .; CDR3 DNA: TGCAGTGCTAGGGGGCGGCACAGGGAGGCTGAAGCTTTCTTT; CDR3 protein: CSARGRHREAEAFF
J gene: TRBJ2-6; clone size: few; CDR3 length: 21; V gene: TRBV6-2/TRBV6-3; D gene: .; CDR3 DNA: TGTGCCAGCAGTTACCCTAATTCAATGTGGGGCCGAGGTCCTGGGGCCAACGTCCTGACTTTC; CDR3 protein: CASSYPNSMWGRGPGANVLTF
J gene: TRBJ2-3; clone size: .; CDR3 length: 14; V gene: TRBV7-7; D gene: .; CDR3 DNA: TGTGCTAGCAGCTTAAATGTGCGCACAGATACGCAGTATTTT; CDR3 protein: CASSLNVRTDTQYF
J gene: TRBJ2-1; clone size: few; CDR3 length: 17; V gene: TRBV20-1; D gene: TRBD2; CDR3 DNA: TGCAGTGCTAGAGATCGGAAACGAACTAGCGGGGACAATGAGCAGTTCTTC; CDR3 protein: CSARDRKRTSGDNEQFF
J gene: TRBJ2-6; clone size: few; CDR3 length: 15; V gene: TRBV28; D gene: .; CDR3 DNA: TGTGCCAGTTGCAGACCAGGGGCTGGGGCCAACGTCCTGACTTTC; CDR3 protein: CASCRPGAGANVLTF
J gene: TRBJ2-3; clone size: .; CDR3 length: 16; V gene: TRBV7-2; D gene: TRBD1; CDR3 DNA: TGTGCCAGCAGCTTAATCGGGACAGGGGGCGTAGATACGCAGTATTTT; CDR3 protein: CASSLIGTGGVDTQYF
J gene: TRBJ1-2; clone size: .; CDR3 length: 14; V gene: TRBV10-3; D gene: TRBD1; CDR3 DNA: TGTGCCATCAGTTTCGGACAGGACAACTATGGCTACACCTTC; CDR3 protein: CAISFGQDNYGYTF
J gene: TRBJ1-4; clone size: .; CDR3 length: 15; V gene: TRBV29-1; D gene: .; CDR3 DNA: TGCAGCGTTGAAGATCCTAATACAACTAATGAAAAACTGTTTTTT; CDR3 protein: CSVEDPNTTNEKLFF